One sample yielded the 18 T cell receptor beta chains listed below, sequenced in a study of control samples from healthy donors and cancer patients. TCRdb's copy holds only in-frame clones and misses some; the assay was immunoSEQ multiplex PCR. The repertoire holds approximately 120,000 clones, with around 87% as singletons. The sample taken for sequencing was blood. These receptors were obtained from a man aged 55 to 69 in good health.

J is TRBJ2-2 and V is TRBV7-9; the match to TRBD1 covers 10 bases. This CDR3 spans 15 amino acids. Trimming at V came to 3 bases and at J to 3 bases, leaving 1 base not matched to a gene. CDR1 and CDR2 from the germline V gene are SEHNR and FQNEAQ (reference sequence). CDR3 nucleotide sequence: TGTGCCAGCAGCTTTGGGACAGGGGACACCGGGGAGCTGTTTTTT. It is translated as CASSFGTGDTGELFF.

This chain links TRBV9 with TRBJ2-3; D possibly corresponds to TRBD2 (6 bases). CDR1 and CDR2 (germline): SGDLS, YYNGEE. The CDR3 spans 15 residues. Trimming left V 6 bases short and J 3 bases short, with 17 bases between. In DNA form, the CDR3 reads TGTGCCAGCACCAAGGAGGGGAAGGGGACAGATACGCAGTATTTT. Its protein is CASTKEGKGTDTQYF. Complete variable domain (other parts from reference TRBV9 and TRBJ2-3): DSGVTQTPKHLITATGQRVTLRCSPRSGDLSVYWYQQSLDQGLQFLIQYYNGEERAKGNILERFSAQQFPDLHSELNLSSLELGDSALYFCASTKEGKGTDTQYFGPGTRLTVL.

The chain uses TRBV6-1 and TRBJ1-3, with D tentatively TRBD1 (5 bases). CDR3 length: 12 residues. V was cut by 3 bases and J by 11 bases, with 11 bases left in between. CDR1 is MNHNS and CDR2 is SASEGT in the germline V gene. CDR3 nucleotides: TGTGCCAGCAGTGAGAGACAGCGGGCCATATATTTT. It translates to CASSERQRAIYF.

DNA of the CDR3: TGTGCCAGTAGTACCCGGACAGGGTCTGGAAACACCATATATTTT. Translating it yields CASSTRTGSGNTIYF. The rearrangement uses TRBV19 and TRBJ1-3, with 8 positions matching TRBD1. This CDR3 spans 15 amino acids. The germline gives CDR1 LNHDA, CDR2 SQIVND (reference sequence). The junction had 3 bases not matched to a gene; V was cut back by 4 bases and J by 1 base.

The gene calls are TRBV7-2 and TRBJ2-3; D unclear. Trimming stripped 0 bases from V and 5 bases from J, with 0 bases between. This CDR3 region has 11 residues. Germline CDR1 SGHTA, CDR2 FQGNSA. The CDR3 DNA sequence: TGTGCCAGCAGCTTAGCAGATACGCAGTATTTT. Translating it yields CASSLADTQYF.

The rearrangement links TRBV25-1 to TRBJ1-1; 8 nucleotides match TRBD1. Germline loops: CDR1 MGHDK, CDR2 SYGVNS. The CDR3 is 14 residues long. Losses at the gene ends were 6 bases for V and 6 bases for J; bases not matched to a gene: 9. For the CDR3, the DNA is TGTGCCAGCAGAAGACAGGGGATAATCCCTGAAGCTTTCTTT. Translated, it gives CASRRQGIIPEAFF. The full variable domain, with the rest looked up from reference TRBV25-1 and TRBJ1-1, is EADIYQTPRYLVIGTGKKITLECSQTMGHDKMYWYQQDPGMELHLIHYSYGVNSTEKGDLSSESTVSRIRTEHFPLTLESARPSHTSQYLCASRRQGIIPEAFFGQGTRLTVV.

V usage is TRBV15 and J usage is TRBJ2-5; TRBD1 matches 10 bases. The trim removed 4 bases at V and 5 bases at J, leaving 13 bases unmatched. This CDR3 contains 17 residues. Germline values: CDR1 LNHNV, CDR2 YYDKDF (reference sequence). The DNA of the CDR3 is TGTGCCACCAGCATTAGTATGTACAGGACAGGGGGGGAGACCCAGTACTTC. Translating gives CATSISMYRTGGETQYF.

V gene TRBV3-1 (or the pseudogene TRBV3-2) combines with J gene TRBJ1-2; possibly TRBD1 for D (5 bases). This CDR3 is built from 15 residues. Germline-derived CDR1 and CDR2 are LGHDT and YNNKEL (reference sequence). Deletions cut 4 bases from V and 1 base from J, with 13 bases between. The DNA of the CDR3 is TGTGCCAGCAGCCCCACGAACAGGATTAACTATGGCTACACCTTC. This sequence encodes CASSPTNRINYGYTF.

V and J are TRBV29-1 and TRBJ2-5; D is unresolved. From germline, CDR1 is SQVTM and CDR2 ANQGSEA. Trimming removed 2 bases at V and 0 bases at J, with 13 bases between. The CDR3 runs to 15 residues. CDR3 nucleotides: TGCAGCGTTGAAAGTGCTTTTGGGCACCAAGAGACCCAGTACTTC. It specifies CSVESAFGHQETQYF.

The sample holds a few counts of this clone. The CDR3 loop reads CASSVGGGLFSGNTIYF. The CDR3 coding sequence is TGTGCCAGCAGCGTAGGTGGGGGACTGTTCTCTGGAAACACCATATATTTT. The chain links TRBV9 to TRBJ1-3, with a weak D call TRBD1 (5 bases). Trimming cost V 0 bases and J 0 bases, with 13 bases left between them. The CDR3 has 17 residues. Germline values: CDR1 SGDLS, CDR2 YYNGEE.

V gene TRBV6-1 combines with J gene TRBJ1-2; a possible D gene is TRBD1 (5 bases). Trimming took off 2 bases at V and 6 bases at J, with 10 bases between the two ends. CDR3 length: 13 amino acids. CDR1 and CDR2 from the germline V gene are MNHNS and SASEGT. The DNA for the CDR3 is TGTGCCAGCAGTGAAACAGGACGCCATGGCTACACCTTC. Amino acids: CASSETGRHGYTF.

This chain uses TRBV6-5 with TRBJ2-2; 9 bases match TRBD1. Germline V gene lookup returns CDR1 MNHEY and CDR2 SVGAGI. J was trimmed by 5 bases and V by 8 bases; bases with no gene match: 9. The CDR3 is 15 amino acids. CDR3 sequence reads: CASLAGTGTTGELFF. In DNA form, the CDR3 reads TGTGCCAGCTTAGCCGGGACAGGGACTACCGGGGAGCTGTTTTTT.

The V call is TRBV7-9, the J call TRBJ1-1; TRBD1 matches at 7 bases. CDR3 length: 15 amino acids. V shed 6 bases and J 1 base; nucleotides not matched to a gene: 8. Germline V CDR1 and CDR2: SEHNR, FQNEAQ (reference sequence). CDR3 region: CASRRSTGANTEAFF. The CDR3, as DNA: TGTGCCAGCAGACGCAGCACAGGGGCGAACACTGAAGCTTTCTTT.

This chain uses TRBV2 with TRBJ2-7; 12 nucleotides match TRBD2. CDR1 is SNHLY, CDR2 FYNNEI, per germline. The CDR3 has 12 amino acids. The J segment lost 7 bases and the V segment lost 8 bases, leaving 3 bases of the junction unmatched. The CDR3 DNA reads as TGTGCCAGCCGACTAGCGGGGGATGAGCAGTACTTC. Its translation: CASRLAGDEQYF. Filled out from reference TRBV2 and TRBJ2-7, the complete variable domain reads EPEVTQTPSHQVTQMGQEVILRCVPISNHLYFYWYRQILGQKVEFLVSFYNNEISEKSEIFDDQFSVERPDGSNFTLKIRSTKLEDSAMYFCASRLAGDEQYFGPGTRLTVT.

This clone was found a few times. J is TRBJ1-5 and V is TRBV27; D call uncertain. V shed 5 bases and J shed 9 bases, with 11 bases lying between them. The CDR3 has 12 amino acids. The germline V gene encodes CDR1 MNHEY and CDR2 SMNVEV (reference sequence). CDR3 loop: CASSGRAGPQHF. DNA for the CDR3: TGTGCCAGCAGTGGGAGGGCAGGGCCCCAGCATTTT.

The chain recombines TRBV18 with TRBJ1-5, with D hard to call. The V and J ends lost 4 bases and 3 bases respectively, with 7 bases between them. CDR3 size: 13 residues. Germline CDR1 and CDR2: KGHSH and LQKENI. The CDR3 nucleotides read TGTGCCAGCTCACTCCACGACAATCAGCCCCAGCATTTT. Its translation: CASSLHDNQPQHF.

The rearrangement links TRBV28 to TRBJ2-7, with D uncertain. Germline V gene data show CDR1 as MDHEN and CDR2 as SYDVKM. The germline V and J ends were trimmed by 2 bases and 8 bases, with 10 bases remaining between them. The CDR3 covers 12 residues. In DNA, the CDR3 is TGTGCCAGCAGTTTAATCGACGAGAAGCAGTACTTC. Its protein product is CASSLIDEKQYF.

This clone was recorded once. This chain joins TRBV11-1 and TRBJ2-7, with D unclear. Trimming removed 3 bases from V and 10 bases from J, with 10 bases in between. Germline CDR1 and CDR2: SGHAT and FQDESV (reference sequence). This CDR3 comprises 11 residues. CDR3 in amino acids: CASSFSGPQYF. The CDR3 DNA follows: TGTGCCAGCAGCTTCTCCGGGCCCCAGTACTTC.